Here is one T cell receptor (beta chain) with its context. The junction differs from germline at one of its ends, possibly a read error. From the PCR reads, TCRdb called clonotypes with MiXCR, one entry per CDR3 protein. The profile shows around 320,000 distinct CDR3 sequences, 24% of them singletons. CDR1 is MNHEY, CDR2 SVGAGI, per germline. The CDR3 is 13 residues long. The sample comes from a study of molecular identifiers for immune sequencing clone quantification. Naive CD8 library inputs spanned roughly 17,000 to 1,100,000 sorted cells and 10%, 30% or 50% RNA. A CD8+CD4-CCR7+CD45RA+ gate was used to sort naive CD8 T cells.

The chain is built from TRBV6-5 and TRBJ2-7; D remains ambiguous. The source material was naive CD8+ T cells from blood, with Jurkat cell RNA spiked in. Documented subset: FACS-sorted CD8+CD4-CCR7+CD45RA+ naive T cells. This sequence was found in a human donor in good health. Some libraries in this study had Jurkat cell RNA spiked in. In DNA form, the CDR3 reads TGTGCCGGCAGTTACGCGGACGGCTACGAGCAGTACTTC. This encodes CAGSYADGYEQYF.